This T cell receptor beta chain was captured in a study of patients and donors after allogeneic stem cell transplantation. Per germline, CDR1 LGHDT and CDR2 YNNKEL (reference sequence). Trimming took 4 bases from V and 4 from J, leaving 9 bases between them. The CDR3 loop spans 13 amino acids. TCRdb used MiXCR to reprocess the RT-PCR reads, holding one entry per CDR3 protein. The table has about 110,000 distinct CDR3 sequences, about a third seen once. Sequencing was carried out using blood, either unsorted or a sorted T cell fraction (not recorded which). The gene calls are TRBV3-1 and TRBJ2-3; D perhaps matches TRBD1 (6 bases). This TCR came from a human donor who was either an allogeneic HSCT recipient or a stem cell or donor lymphocyte infusion donor (not recorded which). It is not recorded whose cells these are; they may come from a transplant donor. The CDR3, as DNA: TGTGCCAGCAGCCGAGCAGGGGCAGATACGCAGTATTTT. It is translated as CASSRAGADTQYF.